These 5 T cell receptor beta chains came from one sample sequenced in a study of patients and donors after allogeneic stem cell transplantation. TCRdb reprocessed the RT-PCR reads with MiXCR, giving one entry per CDR3 protein. Of a few hundred thousand distinct CDR3 sequences in the sample, around 41% were seen once. The sample comprised blood, either unsorted or a sorted T cell fraction (not recorded which). The receptors derive from a human donor who was either an allogeneic HSCT recipient or a stem cell or donor lymphocyte infusion donor (not recorded which). It is not recorded whose cells these are; they may come from a transplant donor.

This chain connects TRBV28 to TRBJ2-1; TRBD1 aligns across 9 bases. Germline V gives CDR1 MDHEN, CDR2 SYDVKM. CDR3 length: 18 residues. Trimming removed 3 bases from V and 0 bases from J; junction bases left unmatched: 9. In DNA form, the CDR3 reads TGTGCCAGCAGTTTTGAACAGGGGGCGTTCTCCTCCTACAATGAGCAGTTCTTC. This gives the protein CASSFEQGAFSSYNEQFF.

V is TRBV5-1 and J is TRBJ2-7; D not resolved. Trimming took 5 bases from V and 6 from J, leaving 18 bases between them. Germline values: CDR1 SGHRS, CDR2 YFSETQ. The CDR3 length is 14 residues. CDR3 in DNA: TGCGCCAGCAGATCCGAGACGGTGACCTTCGAGCAGTACTTC. It yields the protein CASRSETVTFEQYF.

J is TRBJ2-1 and V is TRBV6-5; 9 nucleotides align to TRBD1. CDR1 is MNHEY and CDR2 is SVGAGI in the germline V gene. The CDR3 spans 15 residues. The ends lost 7 bases at V and 6 bases at J; junction bases unmatched: 10. This chain's CDR3 is CASKTDRGGSNEQFF. CDR3 bases: TGTGCCAGCAAAACGGACAGGGGAGGTAGCAATGAGCAGTTCTTC.

This clonotype has only a few counts. The chain couples TRBV12-3 or TRBV12-4 to TRBJ2-2; tentative D call: TRBD1 (5 bases). The germline V and J ends were trimmed by 6 bases and 3 bases, with 5 bases remaining between them. The CDR3 sequence is 12 residues long. Written as DNA, the CDR3 is TGTGCCAGCAGCAGGGACACCGGGGAGCTGTTTTTT. Translating gives CASSRDTGELFF.

The J gene is TRBJ1-1, the V gene TRBV18, with D perhaps TRBD1 (5 bases). Germline values: CDR1 KGHSH, CDR2 LQKENI. The ends were cut back, 0 bases at V and 4 bases at J, with 9 bases in the middle. CDR3 length: 14 residues. The CDR3 region has the DNA TGTGCCAGCTCACCACCGATGGGGGGCACTGAAGCTTTCTTT. This sequence encodes CASSPPMGGTEAFF.